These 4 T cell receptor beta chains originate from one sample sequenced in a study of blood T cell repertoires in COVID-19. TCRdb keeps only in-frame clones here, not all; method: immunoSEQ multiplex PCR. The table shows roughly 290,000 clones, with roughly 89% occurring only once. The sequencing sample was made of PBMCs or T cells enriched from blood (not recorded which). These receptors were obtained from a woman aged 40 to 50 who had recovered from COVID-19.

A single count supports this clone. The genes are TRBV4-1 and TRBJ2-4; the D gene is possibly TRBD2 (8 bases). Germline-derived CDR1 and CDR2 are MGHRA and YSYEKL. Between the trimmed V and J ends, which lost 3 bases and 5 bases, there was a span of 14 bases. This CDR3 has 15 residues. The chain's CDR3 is CASSQTGGGQNIQYF. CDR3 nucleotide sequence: TGCGCCAGCAGCCAGACGGGAGGGGGCCAAAACATTCAGTACTTC.

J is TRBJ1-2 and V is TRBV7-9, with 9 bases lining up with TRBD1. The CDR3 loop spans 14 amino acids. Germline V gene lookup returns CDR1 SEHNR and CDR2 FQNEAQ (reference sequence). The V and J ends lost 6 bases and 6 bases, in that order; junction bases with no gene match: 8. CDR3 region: CASRGTGSGDGYTF. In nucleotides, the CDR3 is TGTGCCAGCAGGGGGACAGGGAGCGGTGATGGCTACACCTTC.

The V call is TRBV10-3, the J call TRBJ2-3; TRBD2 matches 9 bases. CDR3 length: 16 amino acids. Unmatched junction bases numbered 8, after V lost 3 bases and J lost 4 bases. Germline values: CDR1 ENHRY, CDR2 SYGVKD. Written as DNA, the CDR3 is TGTGCCATCAGTGATTTTAGCGGGAGAATTGCAGATACGCAGTATTTT. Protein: CAISDFSGRIADTQYF.

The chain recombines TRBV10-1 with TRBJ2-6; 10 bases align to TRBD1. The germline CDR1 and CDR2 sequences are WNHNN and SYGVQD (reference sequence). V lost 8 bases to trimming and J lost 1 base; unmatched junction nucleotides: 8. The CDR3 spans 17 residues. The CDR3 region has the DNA TGCGCCAGCGGGTCTGGGACAGGGGTATCTGGGGCCAACGTCCTGACTTTC. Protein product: CASGSGTGVSGANVLTF.